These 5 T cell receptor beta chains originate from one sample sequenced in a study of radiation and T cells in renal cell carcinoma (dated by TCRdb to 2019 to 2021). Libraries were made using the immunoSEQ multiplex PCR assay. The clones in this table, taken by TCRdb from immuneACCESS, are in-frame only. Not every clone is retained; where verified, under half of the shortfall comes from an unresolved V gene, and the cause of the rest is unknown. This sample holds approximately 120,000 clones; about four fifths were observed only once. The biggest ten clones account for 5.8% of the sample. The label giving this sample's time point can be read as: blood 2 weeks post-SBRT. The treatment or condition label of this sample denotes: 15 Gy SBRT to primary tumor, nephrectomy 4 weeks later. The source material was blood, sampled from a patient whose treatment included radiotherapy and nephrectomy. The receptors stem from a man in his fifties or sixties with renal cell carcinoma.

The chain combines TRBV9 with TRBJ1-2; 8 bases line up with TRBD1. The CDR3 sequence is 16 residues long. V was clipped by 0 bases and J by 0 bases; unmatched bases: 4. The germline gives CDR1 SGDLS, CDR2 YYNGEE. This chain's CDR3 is CASSVGGQASNYGYTF. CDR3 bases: TGTGCCAGCAGCGTAGGGGGACAGGCATCTAACTATGGCTACACCTTC.

As DNA, the CDR3 is TGTGCCAGCAGTTGGGACTCCGGGACAGCTTTCTCTGGGGCCAACGTCCTGACTTTC. Translating it yields CASSWDSGTAFSGANVLTF. The rearrangement joins TRBV27 to TRBJ2-6; D perhaps matches TRBD1 (7 bases). Germline V gene data show CDR1 as MNHEY and CDR2 as SMNVEV (reference sequence). Trimming left V 4 bases short and J 0 bases short, with 19 bases between. The CDR3 is 19 residues long.

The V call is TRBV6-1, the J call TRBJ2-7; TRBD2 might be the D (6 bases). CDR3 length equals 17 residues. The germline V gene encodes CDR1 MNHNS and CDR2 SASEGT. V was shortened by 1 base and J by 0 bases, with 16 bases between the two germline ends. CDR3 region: CASSEGTRAGNSYEQYF. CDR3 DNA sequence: TGTGCCAGCAGTGAAGGGACCCGGGCGGGGAACTCCTACGAGCAGTACTTC.

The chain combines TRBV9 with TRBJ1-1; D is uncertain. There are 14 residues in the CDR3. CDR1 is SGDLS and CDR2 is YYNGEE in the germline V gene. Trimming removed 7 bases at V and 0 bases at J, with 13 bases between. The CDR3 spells CASGKGGVNTEAFF. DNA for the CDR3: TGTGCCAGCGGTAAAGGAGGAGTGAACACTGAAGCTTTCTTT.

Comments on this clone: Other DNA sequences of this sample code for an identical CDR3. The CDR3 sequence: CAWSVGGNQPQHF. The CDR3 nucleotides read TGTGCCTGGAGTGTAGGCGGGAATCAGCCCCAGCATTTT. This chain joins TRBV30 and TRBJ1-5, with D uncertain. Deletions cut 0 bases from V and 4 bases from J, with 7 bases between. Germline V gene lookup returns CDR1 GTSNPN and CDR2 SVGIG (reference sequence). The CDR3 is made up of 13 amino acids.